A single sample gave rise to the 5 T cell receptor beta chains below, sequenced in a study of blood T cell repertoires in COVID-19. The protocol was immunoSEQ multiplex PCR, while the TCRdb copy is restricted to in-frame clones and leaves out a portion. The table shows 100,000 to 150,000 clones, with approximately 90% occurring only once. The sequenced material came from peripheral blood. All receptors derive from a man aged 45-65 years with acute or convalescent COVID-19.

The chain links TRBV4-1 to TRBJ2-3; 11 bases line up with TRBD2. J lost 3 bases, V lost 2 bases, and 4 bases had no gene match. The germline gives CDR1 MGHRA, CDR2 YSYEKL. The CDR3 contains 16 residues. DNA of the CDR3: TGCGCCAGCAGCCAAAGTAGCGGGAGGGCAACAGATACGCAGTATTTT. Its translation is CASSQSSGRATDTQYF.

The rearrangement joins TRBV5-1 to TRBJ2-5; a weak D match, TRBD1 (6 bases). CDR3 length: 15 amino acids. The germline V gene has CDR1 SGHRS and CDR2 YFSETQ. V was trimmed by 0 bases and J by 2 bases, leaving 11 bases between them. The CDR3 coding sequence is TGCGCCAGCAGCTTGGGGACAGCTGAGCAAGAGACCCAGTACTTC. This translates into CASSLGTAEQETQYF. The full variable domain, its missing parts supplied by reference TRBV5-1 and TRBJ2-5, is KAGVTQTPRYLIKTRGQQVTLSCSPISGHRSVSWYQQTPGQGLQFLFEYFSETQRNKGNFPGRFSGRQFSNSRSEMNVSTLELGDSALYLCASSLGTAEQETQYFGPGTRLLVL.

The CDR3 spells CASSLFGTSGDTQYF. The CDR3, as DNA: TGCGCCAGCAGCTTGTTCGGGACTAGCGGAGATACGCAGTATTTT. The rearrangement links TRBV5-1 to TRBJ2-3; TRBD2 aligns across 11 bases. Germline V CDR1 and CDR2: SGHRS, YFSETQ. This CDR3 region has 15 residues. The V segment lost 1 base and the J segment 5 bases; nucleotides outside the gene matches: 3.

This clone occurred once. V and J are TRBV6-5 and TRBJ2-7; D perhaps matches TRBD2 (5 bases). This CDR3 has 11 amino acids. V was cut by 10 bases and J by 7 bases, with 14 bases left in between. Per the germline V gene, CDR1 is MNHEY and CDR2 is SVGAGI. The CDR3: CATTRSREQYF. The CDR3 DNA follows: TGTGCCACAACTAGGTCTCGAGAGCAGTACTTC.

The chain employs TRBV24-1 and TRBJ1-6, with 8 bases fitting TRBD1. From germline, CDR1 is KGHDR and CDR2 SFDVKD. The CDR3 spans 15 residues. V lost 4 bases and J lost 5; bases outside the gene matches: 3. CDR3 amino acids: CATSETGQDNSPLHF. Written as DNA, the CDR3 is TGTGCCACCAGTGAGACGGGACAGGATAATTCACCCCTCCACTTT.